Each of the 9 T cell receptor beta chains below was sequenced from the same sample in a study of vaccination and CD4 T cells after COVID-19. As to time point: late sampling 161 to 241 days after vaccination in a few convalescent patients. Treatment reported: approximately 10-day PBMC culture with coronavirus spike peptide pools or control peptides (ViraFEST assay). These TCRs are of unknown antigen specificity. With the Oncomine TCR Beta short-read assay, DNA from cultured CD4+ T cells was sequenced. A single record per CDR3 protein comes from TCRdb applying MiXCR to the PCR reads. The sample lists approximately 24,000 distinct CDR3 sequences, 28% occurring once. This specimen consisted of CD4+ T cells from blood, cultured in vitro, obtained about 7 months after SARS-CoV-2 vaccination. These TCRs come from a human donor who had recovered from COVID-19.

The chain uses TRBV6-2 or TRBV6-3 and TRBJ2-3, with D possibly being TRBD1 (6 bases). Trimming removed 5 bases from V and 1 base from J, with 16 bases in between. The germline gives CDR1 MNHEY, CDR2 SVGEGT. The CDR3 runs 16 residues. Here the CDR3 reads CASSRPVGQGTDTQYF. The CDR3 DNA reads TGTGCCAGCAGTCGCCCCGTGGGACAAGGCACAGATACGCAGTATTTT.

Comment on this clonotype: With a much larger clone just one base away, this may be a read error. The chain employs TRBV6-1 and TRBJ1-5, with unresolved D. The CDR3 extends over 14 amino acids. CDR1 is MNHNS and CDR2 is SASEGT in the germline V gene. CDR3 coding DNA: TGTGACAGCAGCTTCATGACGGCAAATCAGCCCCAGCATTTT. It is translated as CDSSFMTANQPQHF.

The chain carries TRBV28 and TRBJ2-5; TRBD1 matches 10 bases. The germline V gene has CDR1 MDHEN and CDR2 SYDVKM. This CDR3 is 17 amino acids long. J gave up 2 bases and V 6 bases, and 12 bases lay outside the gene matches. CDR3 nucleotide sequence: TGTGCCAGCAGGACAGGGGGCTCGGGAGGGAGACAAGAGACCCAGTACTTC. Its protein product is CASRTGGSGGRQETQYF. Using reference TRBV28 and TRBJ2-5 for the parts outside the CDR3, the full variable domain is DVKVTQSSRYLVKRTGEKVFLECVQDMDHENMFWYRQDPGLGLRLIYFSYDVKMKEKGDIPEGYSVSREKKERFSLILESASTNQTSMYLCASRTGGSGGRQETQYFGPGTRLLVL.

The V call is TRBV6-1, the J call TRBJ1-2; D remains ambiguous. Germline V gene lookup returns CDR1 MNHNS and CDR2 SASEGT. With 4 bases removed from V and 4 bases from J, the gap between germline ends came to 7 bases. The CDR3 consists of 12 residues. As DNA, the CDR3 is TGTGCCAGCAGTGCCATGGGCTATGGCTACACCTTC. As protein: CASSAMGYGYTF.

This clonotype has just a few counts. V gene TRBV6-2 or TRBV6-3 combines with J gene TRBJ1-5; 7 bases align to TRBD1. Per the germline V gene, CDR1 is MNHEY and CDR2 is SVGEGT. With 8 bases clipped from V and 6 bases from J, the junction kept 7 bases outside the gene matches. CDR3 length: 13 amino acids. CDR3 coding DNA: TGTGCCAGCGCCCAGGGGGTGGGTCAGCCCCAGCATTTT. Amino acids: CASAQGVGQPQHF.

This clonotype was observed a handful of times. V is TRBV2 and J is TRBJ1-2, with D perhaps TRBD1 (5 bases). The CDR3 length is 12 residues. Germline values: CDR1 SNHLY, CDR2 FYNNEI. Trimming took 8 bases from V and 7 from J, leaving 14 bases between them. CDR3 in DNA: TGTGCCAGCCACAGGAGTTTTGGTGGCTACACCTTC. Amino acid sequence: CASHRSFGGYTF.

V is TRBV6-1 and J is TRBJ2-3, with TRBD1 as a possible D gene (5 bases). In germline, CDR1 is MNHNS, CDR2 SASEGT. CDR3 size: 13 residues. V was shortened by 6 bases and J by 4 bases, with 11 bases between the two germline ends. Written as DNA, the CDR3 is TGTGCCAGCAGAAGACTCAGGGCAGATACGCAGTATTTT. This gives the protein CASRRLRADTQYF.

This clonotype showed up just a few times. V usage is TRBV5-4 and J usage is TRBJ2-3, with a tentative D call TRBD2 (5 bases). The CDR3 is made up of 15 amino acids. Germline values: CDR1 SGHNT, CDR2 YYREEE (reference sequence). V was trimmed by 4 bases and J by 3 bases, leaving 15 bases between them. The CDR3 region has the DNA TGTGCCAGCAGCCCGGGTCGGGGTAAGACAGATACGCAGTATTTT. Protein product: CASSPGRGKTDTQYF.

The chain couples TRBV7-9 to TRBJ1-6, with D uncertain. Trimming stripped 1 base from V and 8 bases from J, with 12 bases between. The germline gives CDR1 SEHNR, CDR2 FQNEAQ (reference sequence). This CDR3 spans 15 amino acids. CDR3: CASSLVRDVDSPLHF. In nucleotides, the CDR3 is TGTGCCAGCAGCTTAGTAAGGGATGTGGATTCACCCCTCCACTTT.